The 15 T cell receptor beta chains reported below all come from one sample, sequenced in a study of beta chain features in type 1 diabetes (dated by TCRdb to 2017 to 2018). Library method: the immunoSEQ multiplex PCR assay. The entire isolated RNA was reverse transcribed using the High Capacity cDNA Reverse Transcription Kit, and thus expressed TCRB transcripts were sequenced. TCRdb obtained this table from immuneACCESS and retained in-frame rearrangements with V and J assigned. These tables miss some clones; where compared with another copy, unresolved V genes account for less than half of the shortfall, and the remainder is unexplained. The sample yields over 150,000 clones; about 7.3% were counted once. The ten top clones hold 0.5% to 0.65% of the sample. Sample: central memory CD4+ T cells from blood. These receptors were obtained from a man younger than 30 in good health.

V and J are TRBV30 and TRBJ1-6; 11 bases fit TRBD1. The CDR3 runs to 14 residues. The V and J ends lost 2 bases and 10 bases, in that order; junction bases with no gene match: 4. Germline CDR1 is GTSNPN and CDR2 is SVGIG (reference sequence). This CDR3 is CAWSRGTGGSPLHF. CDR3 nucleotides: TGTGCCTGGAGTCGCGGGACAGGGGGGTCACCCCTCCACTTT.

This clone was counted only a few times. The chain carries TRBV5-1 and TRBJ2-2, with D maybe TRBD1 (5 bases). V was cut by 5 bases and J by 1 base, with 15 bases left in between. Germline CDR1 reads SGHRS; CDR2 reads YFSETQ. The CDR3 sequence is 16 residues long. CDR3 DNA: TGCGCCAGCAGACGGTTGGACACCGGGAACACCGGGGAGCTGTTTTTT. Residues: CASRRLDTGNTGELFF.

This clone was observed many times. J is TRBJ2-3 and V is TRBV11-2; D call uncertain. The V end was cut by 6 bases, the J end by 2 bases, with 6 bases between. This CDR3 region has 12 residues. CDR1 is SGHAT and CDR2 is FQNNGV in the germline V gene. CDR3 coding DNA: TGTGCCAGCAGATATAACACAGATACGCAGTATTTT. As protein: CASRYNTDTQYF.

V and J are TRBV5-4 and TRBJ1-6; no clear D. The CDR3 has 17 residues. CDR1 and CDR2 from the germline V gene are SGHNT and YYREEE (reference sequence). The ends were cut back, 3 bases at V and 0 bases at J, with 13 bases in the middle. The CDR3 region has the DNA TGTGCCAGCAGCTCGGGGTATCGGAGCTCCTATAATTCACCCCTCCACTTT. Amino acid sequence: CASSSGYRSSYNSPLHF.

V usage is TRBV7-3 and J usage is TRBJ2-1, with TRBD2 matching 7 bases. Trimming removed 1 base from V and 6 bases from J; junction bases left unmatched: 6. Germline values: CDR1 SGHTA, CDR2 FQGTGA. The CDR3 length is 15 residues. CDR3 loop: CASSLMAGVGNEQFF. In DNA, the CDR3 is TGTGCCAGCAGCTTAATGGCGGGAGTGGGCAATGAGCAGTTCTTC.

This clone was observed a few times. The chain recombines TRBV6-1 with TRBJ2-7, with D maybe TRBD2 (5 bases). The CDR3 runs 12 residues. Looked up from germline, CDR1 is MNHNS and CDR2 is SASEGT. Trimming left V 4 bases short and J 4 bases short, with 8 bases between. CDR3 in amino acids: CASSGRGYEQYF. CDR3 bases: TGTGCCAGCAGTGGCCGGGGATACGAGCAGTACTTC.

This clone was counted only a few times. The CDR3 region has the DNA TGTGCCAGCAGTGGGCTTAAGGAGCCCCAGCATTTT. As protein: CASSGLKEPQHF. This chain joins TRBV6-5 and TRBJ1-5; no clear D. CDR1 and CDR2 from the germline V gene are MNHEY and SVGAGI. Trimming pared 5 bases from V and 8 bases from J, leaving 10 bases between. The CDR3 length is 12 residues.

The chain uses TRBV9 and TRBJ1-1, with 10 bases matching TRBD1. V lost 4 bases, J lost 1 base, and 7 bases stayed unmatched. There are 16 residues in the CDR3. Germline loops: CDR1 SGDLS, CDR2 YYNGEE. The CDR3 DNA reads TGTGCCAGCAGCCCTCGGACAGGGGGATCGAACACTGAAGCTTTCTTT. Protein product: CASSPRTGGSNTEAFF.

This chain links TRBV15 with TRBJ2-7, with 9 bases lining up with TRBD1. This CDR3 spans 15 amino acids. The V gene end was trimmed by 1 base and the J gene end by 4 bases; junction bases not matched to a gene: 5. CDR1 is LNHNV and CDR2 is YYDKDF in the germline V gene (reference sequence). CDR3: CATSRVRTGAYEQYF. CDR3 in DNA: TGTGCCACCAGCAGAGTAAGGACAGGGGCGTACGAGCAGTACTTC. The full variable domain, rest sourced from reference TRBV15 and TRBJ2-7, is DAMVIQNPRYQVTQFGKPVTLSCSQTLNHNVMYWYQQKSSQAPKLLFHYYDKDFNNEADTPDNFQSRRPNTSFCFLDIRSPGLGDTAMYLCATSRVRTGAYEQYFGPGTRLTVT.

This CDR3 is CASSYGAVENNSPLHF. The CDR3 bases are TGTGCCAGCAGTTACGGAGCAGTTGAGAATAATTCACCCCTCCACTTT. The chain joins TRBV6-5 to TRBJ1-6; no clear D. This CDR3 is built from 16 residues. Germline CDR1 is MNHEY and CDR2 is SVGAGI. Trimming pared 2 bases from V and 5 bases from J, leaving 13 bases between.

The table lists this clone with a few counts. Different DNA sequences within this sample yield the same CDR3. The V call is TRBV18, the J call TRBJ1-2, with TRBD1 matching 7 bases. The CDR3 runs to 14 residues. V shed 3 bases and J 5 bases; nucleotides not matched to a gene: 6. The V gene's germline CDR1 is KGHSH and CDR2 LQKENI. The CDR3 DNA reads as TGTGCCAGCTCACCCCCAGGGGGTGGGTATGGCTACACCTTC. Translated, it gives CASSPPGGGYGYTF.

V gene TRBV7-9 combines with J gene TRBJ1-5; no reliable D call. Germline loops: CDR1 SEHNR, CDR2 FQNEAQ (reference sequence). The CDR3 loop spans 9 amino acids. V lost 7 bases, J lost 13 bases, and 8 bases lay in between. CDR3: CASTRPQHF. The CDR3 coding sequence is TGTGCCAGCACCAGGCCACAGCATTTT. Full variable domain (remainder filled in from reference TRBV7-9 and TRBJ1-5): DTGVSQNPRHKITKRGQNVTFRCDPISEHNRLYWYRQTLGQGPEFLTYFQNEAQLEKSRLLSDRFSAERPKGSFSTLEIQRTEQGDSAMYLCASTRPQHFGDGTRLSIL.

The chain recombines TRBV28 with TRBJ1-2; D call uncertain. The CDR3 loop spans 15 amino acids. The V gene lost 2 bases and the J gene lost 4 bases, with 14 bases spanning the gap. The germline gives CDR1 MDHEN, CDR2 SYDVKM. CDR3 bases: TGTGCCAGCAGTTTAACGGGGATCACCGGCTATGGCTACACCTTC. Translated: CASSLTGITGYGYTF.

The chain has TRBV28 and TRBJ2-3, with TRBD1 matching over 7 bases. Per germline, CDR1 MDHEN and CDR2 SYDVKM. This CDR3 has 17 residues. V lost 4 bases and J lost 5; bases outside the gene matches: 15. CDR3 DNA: TGTGCCAGCAGTTCCCGATTCCACAGGGGCTTGTTAGATACGCAGTATTTT. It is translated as CASSSRFHRGLLDTQYF.

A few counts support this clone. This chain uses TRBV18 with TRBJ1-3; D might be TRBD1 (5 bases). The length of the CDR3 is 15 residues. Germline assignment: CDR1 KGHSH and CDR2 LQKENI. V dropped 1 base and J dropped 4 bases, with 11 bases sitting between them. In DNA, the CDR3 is TGTGCCAGCTCACCACGGGGCCAAGGAGGAAACACCATATATTTT. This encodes CASSPRGQGGNTIYF.